These 20 T cell receptor beta chains share one sample of origin, sequenced in a study of early T cells in non-severe SARS-CoV-2 infection. Each CDR3 protein is one row after TCRdb ran MiXCR on the 5' RACE reads. The table shows over 35,000 distinct CDR3 sequences, with less than 6.5% occurring only once. The sequencing here drew on whole blood, taken at baseline. Receptors were obtained from an adult who was a healthcare worker with PCR-confirmed SARS-CoV-2 infection or an uninfected control (not recorded which).

This clonotype was counted ten times or more. This chain connects TRBV7-2 to TRBJ1-1, with D perhaps TRBD1 (6 bases). With 5 bases removed from V and 6 bases from J, the gap between germline ends came to 16 bases. Germline V gene sequence: CDR1 SGHTA, CDR2 FQGNSA. The CDR3 loop spans 14 amino acids. The CDR3 DNA reads as TGTGCCAGCAGCACCGGGACACCTGGCGCTGAAGCTTTCTTT. The encoded protein is CASSTGTPGAEAFF.

This clonotype was counted a few times. This chain uses TRBV5-4 with TRBJ1-1; D not certain. The CDR3 sequence is 14 residues long. Looked up from germline, CDR1 is SGHNT and CDR2 is YYREEE (reference sequence). V was cut by 1 base and J by 1 base, with 8 bases left in between. CDR3 DNA sequence: TGTGCCAGCAGCTTGTCACAGCGGAACACTGAAGCTTTCTTT. It is translated as CASSLSQRNTEAFF.

This chain uses TRBV28 with TRBJ2-7; possible D gene TRBD2, 6 bases. Germline V gene lookup returns CDR1 MDHEN and CDR2 SYDVKM. The V and J ends lost 7 bases and 3 bases respectively, with 13 bases between them. The CDR3 sequence is 13 residues long. As DNA, the CDR3 is TGTGCCAGCAAGGACTACTCGTACTACGAGCAGTACTTC. Amino acids: CASKDYSYYEQYF.

This clonotype was counted ten times or more. The chain combines TRBV12-3 or TRBV12-4 with TRBJ2-2, with TRBD2 matching over 8 bases. The junction had 5 bases not matched to a gene; V was cut back by 6 bases and J by 5 bases. The CDR3 is made up of 14 amino acids. CDR3 amino acids: CASSPGGRTGELFF. As DNA, the CDR3 is TGTGCCAGCAGCCCGGGAGGGCGAACCGGGGAGCTGTTTTTT.

J is TRBJ2-7 and V is TRBV28; D is perhaps TRBD1 (6 bases). The germline gives CDR1 MDHEN, CDR2 SYDVKM. V was trimmed by 5 bases and J by 4 bases, leaving 12 bases between them. The CDR3 has 13 residues. CDR3 in amino acids: CASSGPGVYEQYF. CDR3 DNA sequence: TGTGCCAGCAGTGGGCCAGGGGTATACGAGCAGTACTTC.

The CDR3 loop reads CASSAQGQETQYF. The CDR3 coding sequence is TGCGCCAGCAGTGCACAGGGCCAAGAGACCCAGTACTTC. The chain joins TRBV10-2 to TRBJ2-5; the D gene is possibly TRBD1 (6 bases). Germline V gene sequence: CDR1 WSHSY, CDR2 SAAADI. V lost 4 bases to trimming and J lost 1 base, with 7 bases between them. The CDR3 spans 13 residues.

This clonotype turned up a few times. The chain joins TRBV18 to TRBJ1-1, with no clear D. This CDR3 contains 14 residues. Trimming took 3 bases from V and 2 from J, leaving 10 bases between them. Germline V gene sequence: CDR1 KGHSH, CDR2 LQKENI. The CDR3 DNA reads as TGTGCCAGCTCACCCCCATCGGTTAACACTGAAGCTTTCTTT. This codes for CASSPPSVNTEAFF.

A few counts support this clonotype. The gene calls are TRBV7-2 and TRBJ2-5; D not resolved. Deletions cut 3 bases from V and 4 bases from J, with 12 bases between. The germline V gene has CDR1 SGHTA and CDR2 FQGNSA. The CDR3 runs 14 residues. The CDR3 here is CASSFLGLGETQYF. The CDR3 DNA reads TGTGCCAGCAGCTTTTTGGGCTTAGGAGAGACCCAGTACTTC.

This clonotype was seen repeatedly, ten times or more. The CDR3 DNA reads as TGTGCCAGCAGAAGTGGGACTAGCGGGACCTACGAGCAGTACTTC. It translates to CASRSGTSGTYEQYF. The chain carries TRBV25-1 and TRBJ2-7; 13 bases map to TRBD2. V lost 6 bases to trimming and J lost 2 bases; unmatched junction nucleotides: 4. Per germline, CDR1 MGHDK and CDR2 SYGVNS. This CDR3 region has 15 residues.

The table lists this clonotype with a few counts. The genes are TRBV11-2 and TRBJ2-3; 11 nucleotides agree with TRBD2. Germline V lookup: CDR1 SGHAT, CDR2 FQNNGV. This CDR3 has 16 amino acids. After removal of 5 bases from V and 3 bases from J, the junction contained 7 bases not matched to a gene. The CDR3 region has the DNA TGTGCCAGCAGCCCCATTAGCGGGGGGGCAACAGATACGCAGTATTTT. Translated, it gives CASSPISGGATDTQYF.

This clonotype was counted ten times or more. This chain joins TRBV7-9 and TRBJ1-4, with D possibly matching TRBD1 (5 bases). Trimming removed 4 bases from V and 3 bases from J, with 12 bases in between. The germline V gene has CDR1 SEHNR and CDR2 FQNEAQ (reference sequence). This CDR3 is built from 15 residues. The DNA of the CDR3 is TGTGCCAGCAGCTCACCAGGGATAGCTAATGAAAAACTGTTTTTT. Translated, it gives CASSSPGIANEKLFF.

This clonotype has ten or more counts. The gene calls are TRBV20-1 and TRBJ1-5, with no clear D. The CDR3 has 13 residues. V dropped 3 bases and J dropped 4 bases, with 10 bases sitting between them. CDR1 and CDR2 (germline): DFQATT, SNEGSKA (reference sequence). The CDR3 region is CSARSRLNQPQHF. The CDR3 region has the DNA TGCAGTGCTAGGAGCAGGCTAAATCAGCCCCAGCATTTT.

The V and J genes are TRBV6-1 and TRBJ1-5; D might be TRBD1 (5 bases). CDR1 and CDR2 from the germline V gene are MNHNS and SASEGT. The CDR3 extends over 15 amino acids. Trimming took 5 bases from V and 2 from J, leaving 13 bases between them. CDR3 sequence: CASSPDSRGNQPQHF. The CDR3 nucleotides read TGTGCCAGCAGTCCCGATTCCAGGGGCAATCAGCCCCAGCATTTT.

Ten or more counts support this clonotype. This chain connects TRBV3-1 to TRBJ1-5; D gene uncertain. The CDR3 is made up of 14 amino acids. Deletions cut 1 base from V and 2 bases from J, with 6 bases between. The germline gives CDR1 LGHDT, CDR2 YNNKEL (reference sequence). CDR3 residues: CASSQGQGNQPQHF. The CDR3 DNA reads TGTGCCAGCAGCCAAGGGCAGGGCAATCAGCCCCAGCATTTT.

This chain joins TRBV7-6 and TRBJ2-1, with 9 bases aligning to TRBD1. Germline V gene lookup returns CDR1 SGHVS and CDR2 FNYEAQ. The V and J ends lost 5 bases and 2 bases, in that order; junction bases with no gene match: 7. CDR3 size: 16 residues. CDR3 DNA sequence: TGTGCCAGCAGCGAGCAGGACAGGGGCCCCTACAATGAGCAGTTCTTC. Protein sequence: CASSEQDRGPYNEQFF.

This clonotype was counted many times. This chain links TRBV24-1 with TRBJ1-2; 9 positions agree with TRBD1. V lost 3 bases, J lost 3 bases, and 4 bases stayed unmatched. The CDR3 contains 15 residues. Germline V CDR1 and CDR2: KGHDR, SFDVKD. The CDR3 reads CATSDEDRGHYGYTF. CDR3 DNA: TGTGCCACCAGTGATGAGGACAGGGGACACTATGGCTACACCTTC.

V gene TRBV19 combines with J gene TRBJ1-6; no reliable D call. Germline CDR1 is LNHDA and CDR2 is SQIVND (reference sequence). This CDR3 is 15 amino acids long. With 5 bases removed from V and 0 bases from J, the gap between germline ends came to 8 bases. The CDR3 reads CASSDLSSYNSPLHF. CDR3 coding DNA: TGTGCCAGTAGTGATCTAAGCTCCTATAATTCACCCCTCCACTTT. The variable domain in full, completed from reference TRBV19 and TRBJ1-6, reads DGGITQSPKYLFRKEGQNVTLSCEQNLNHDAMYWYRQDPGQGLRLIYYSQIVNDFQKGDIAEGYSVSREKKESFPLTVTSAQKNPTAFYLCASSDLSSYNSPLHFGNGTRLTVT.

This clonotype was seen at least ten times. V is TRBV7-9 and J is TRBJ2-2, with D possibly matching TRBD1 (6 bases). Germline assignment: CDR1 SEHNR and CDR2 FQNEAQ (reference sequence). The CDR3 consists of 16 residues. V dropped 5 bases and J dropped 5 bases, with 18 bases sitting between them. CDR3 sequence reads: CASSQRQGLTTGELFF. DNA of the CDR3: TGTGCCAGCAGCCAAAGGCAGGGGTTAACAACCGGGGAGCTGTTTTTT.

At least ten counts were recorded for this clonotype. The chain recombines TRBV13 with TRBJ2-1; D is possibly TRBD1 (8 bases). This CDR3 is 15 amino acids long. V shed 5 bases and J shed 2 bases, with 13 bases lying between them. The germline gives CDR1 PRHDT, CDR2 FYEKMQ (reference sequence). The CDR3 DNA sequence: TGTGCCAGCAGCCCCACAGGGGGGGCCTACAATGAGCAGTTCTTC. Its translation: CASSPTGGAYNEQFF.

The sample holds many counts of this clonotype. The J gene is TRBJ2-7, the V gene TRBV5-1, with D possibly matching TRBD1 (6 bases). Germline lookup yields CDR1 SGHRS and CDR2 YFSETQ. The CDR3 runs 14 residues. V was pared by 4 bases and J by 2 bases, with 13 bases between. The CDR3 bases are TGCGCCAGCAGCGACGAGACAGGAGCCTACGAGCAGTACTTC. Amino acid sequence: CASSDETGAYEQYF.